This TCR beta chain was identified during a study of Ad26.COV2.S vaccination and SARS-CoV-2 variants. Study findings and constraints: Possible underestimation of total T cell responses by the TCR breadth and depth analyses was noted.

CDR3 length: 17 amino acids. V lost 5 bases and J 2 bases, leaving 21 bases between the germline ends. Germline V gene data show CDR1 as MNHEY and CDR2 as SMNVEV (reference sequence). Clones were read by immunoSEQ multiplex PCR, and TCRdb kept only the in-frame ones, dropping some. The sample includes approximately 480,000 clones, roughly nine tenths of them seen just once. This sample's treatment: over 15 received Ad26.COV2.S at low or high dose, single or two shots; about 5 received placebo; per-sample allocation not given. Samples were taken on day 63 after the first vaccine or placebo injection. Whoever gave the sample was an adult aged 18-55 years in Boston. Built on an Ad26 vector, the vaccine expressed Wuhan-strain SARS-CoV-2 spike. Regarding this clone: Its antigen is still unknown.

J is TRBJ2-5 and V is TRBV27; D is ambiguous. The starting material was peripheral blood, obtained in a trial of Ad26.COV2.S vaccine versus placebo. The clonotype was recovered from a person aged 18-60 years who received the Ad26.COV2.S COVID-19 vaccine or a placebo. In nucleotides, the CDR3 is TGTGCCAGCAGTCCCGCGCGTGGGTCTTCTAGACAAGAGACCCAGTACTTC. Protein product: CASSPARGSSRQETQYF.